The 25 T cell receptor beta chains listed next were all sequenced from one sample in a study of Ad26.COV2.S vaccination and SARS-CoV-2 variants. Noted treatment: approximately 18 received Ad26.COV2.S at low or high dose, single or two shots; roughly five received placebo; per-sample allocation not given. Each sample was drawn 63 days after the first injection (of vaccine or placebo). TCRdb's copy holds only in-frame clones and misses some; the assay was immunoSEQ multiplex PCR. The data show 350,000 to 400,000 clones, with about nine tenths seen just once and 3% to 3.5% held by the top ten. The material was peripheral blood, obtained in a trial of Ad26.COV2.S vaccine versus placebo. These receptor sequences come from a person between 18 and 60 years old who received the Ad26.COV2.S COVID-19 vaccine or a placebo.

The gene calls are TRBV3-1 (or the pseudogene TRBV3-2) and TRBJ2-1, with D unresolved. The germline V gene encodes CDR1 LGHDT and CDR2 YNNKEL (reference sequence). Trimming stripped 0 bases from V and 7 bases from J, with 4 bases between. The CDR3 has 12 amino acids. The CDR3 region has the DNA TGTGCCAGCAGCCAAGACCAGAATGAGCAGTTCTTC. As protein: CASSQDQNEQFF.

This sequence joins TRBV5-1 and TRBJ1-2, with 7 bases fitting TRBD1. The CDR3 loop spans 15 amino acids. Germline lookup yields CDR1 SGHRS and CDR2 YFSETQ. The trim removed 0 bases at V and 8 bases at J, leaving 10 bases unmatched. The CDR3: CASSLVGQTEGGYTF. The CDR3, as DNA: TGCGCCAGCAGCTTGGTGGGACAGACCGAGGGGGGCTACACCTTC. The whole variable domain, remainder taken from reference TRBV5-1 and TRBJ1-2, is KAGVTQTPRYLIKTRGQQVTLSCSPISGHRSVSWYQQTPGQGLQFLFEYFSETQRNKGNFPGRFSGRQFSNSRSEMNVSTLELGDSALYLCASSLVGQTEGGYTFGSGTRLTVV.

The V gene is TRBV4-3, the J gene TRBJ2-7, with 7 bases identical to TRBD2. In germline, CDR1 is LGHNA, CDR2 YSLEER. There are 16 residues in the CDR3. The trim removed 2 bases at V and 2 bases at J, leaving 9 bases unmatched. CDR3 protein: CASSQQSGTNPYEQYF. CDR3 nucleotide sequence: TGCGCCAGCAGCCAACAATCCGGGACTAACCCCTACGAGCAGTACTTC.

The gene calls are TRBV6-5 and TRBJ2-1; possible D gene TRBD2, 5 bases. This CDR3 is 13 amino acids long. Trimming took off 0 bases at V and 9 bases at J, with 9 bases between the two ends. Germline CDR1 reads MNHEY; CDR2 reads SVGAGI. The CDR3 DNA is TGTGCCAGCAGTTACTCGAGGGAGAGTGAGCAGTTCTTC. Translation gives CASSYSRESEQFF.

This clone was seen just once. The rearrangement uses TRBV19 and TRBJ1-6, with 10 bases matching TRBD1. After removal of 4 bases from V and 8 bases from J, the junction contained 2 bases not matched to a gene. Germline V gene data show CDR1 as LNHDA and CDR2 as SQIVND (reference sequence). The CDR3 contains 14 residues. In DNA form, the CDR3 reads TGTGCCAGTAGTACGGGACAGGGGTATTCACCCCTCCACTTT. This sequence encodes CASSTGQGYSPLHF. Full variable domain (remainder filled in from reference TRBV19 and TRBJ1-6): DGGITQSPKYLFRKEGQNVTLSCEQNLNHDAMYWYRQDPGQGLRLIYYSQIVNDFQKGDIAEGYSVSREKKESFPLTVTSAQKNPTAFYLCASSTGQGYSPLHFGNGTRLTVT.

The chain couples TRBV6-6 to TRBJ1-4, with 7 bases lining up with TRBD1. CDR3 length equals 14 residues. V dropped 4 bases and J dropped 4; count of bases not matched to a gene: 3. Germline CDR1 reads MNHNY; CDR2 reads SVGAGI (reference sequence). The chain's CDR3 is CASSWGQNNEKLFF. CDR3 DNA sequence: TGTGCCAGCAGTTGGGGACAGAATAATGAAAAACTGTTTTTT.

The CDR3 is CASSPPGPSYEQYF. In DNA, the CDR3 is TGTGCCAGCAGCCCCCCTGGTCCCTCCTACGAGCAGTACTTC. The V gene is TRBV5-4, the J gene TRBJ2-7; D remains ambiguous. V was clipped by 4 bases and J by 0 bases, with 11 bases between them. Germline V gene sequence: CDR1 SGHNT, CDR2 YYREEE (reference sequence). CDR3 length: 14 residues. The full variable domain, with the rest looked up from reference TRBV5-4 and TRBJ2-7, is ETGVTQSPTHLIKTRGQQVTLRCSSQSGHNTVSWYQQALGQGPQFIFQYYREEENGRGNFPPRFSGLQFPNYSSELNVNALELDDSALYLCASSPPGPSYEQYFGPGTRLTVT.

The V call is TRBV12-3 or TRBV12-4, the J call TRBJ1-4; the match to TRBD1 covers 8 bases. The junction had 1 base not matched to a gene; V was cut back by 1 base and J by 12 bases. This CDR3 is 12 amino acids long. CDR3 coding DNA: TGTGCCAGCAGTTTAGGACAGGGGCAACTGTTTTTT. Translation gives CASSLGQGQLFF.

The genes are TRBV5-1 and TRBJ2-7, with a weak D call TRBD2 (5 bases). Trimming took 0 bases from V and 2 from J, leaving 12 bases between them. CDR1 is SGHRS, CDR2 YFSETQ, per germline. The length of the CDR3 is 15 residues. The CDR3 nucleotides read TGCGCCAGCAGCTTGGTTGAGGGTATGGCCTACGAGCAGTACTTC. Its protein is CASSLVEGMAYEQYF.

V and J are TRBV7-2 and TRBJ1-3, with D possibly being TRBD1 (6 bases). V lost 1 base and J 4 bases, leaving 14 bases between the germline ends. Germline CDR1 reads SGHTA; CDR2 reads FQGNSA. The CDR3 has 16 residues. The CDR3, as DNA: TGTGCCAGCAGCTTAGTGTTGGGGGGGCGAGGAAACACCATATATTTT. Protein sequence: CASSLVLGGRGNTIYF.

V is TRBV24-1 and J is TRBJ2-7; D may be TRBD2 (5 bases). V was trimmed by 7 bases and J by 6 bases, leaving 15 bases between them. CDR1 and CDR2 from the germline V gene are KGHDR and SFDVKD. This CDR3 spans 13 amino acids. Written as DNA, the CDR3 is TGTGCCACCAGCCGGGCCCCCGGAGGCGAGCAGTACTTC. Translated: CATSRAPGGEQYF.

The chain is built from TRBV19 and TRBJ2-1; 10 nucleotides agree with TRBD2. CDR1 is LNHDA and CDR2 is SQIVND in the germline V gene (reference sequence). With 3 bases clipped from V and 9 bases from J, the junction kept 8 bases outside the gene matches. The CDR3 runs to 15 residues. CDR3 in DNA: TGTGCCAGTAGTATTCGGAGCGGGGGGGCCCCTGAGCAGTTCTTC. Translated, it gives CASSIRSGGAPEQFF.

This sequence joins TRBV11-2 and TRBJ1-2, with 12 bases that match TRBD1. Per the germline V gene, CDR1 is SGHAT and CDR2 is FQNNGV. V shed 6 bases and J 6 bases; nucleotides not matched to a gene: 11. CDR3 length: 16 amino acids. The CDR3 nucleotides are TGTGCCAGCAGGAGAATCCGGGACAGGGGGCGCGATGGCTACACCTTC. This gives the protein CASRRIRDRGRDGYTF.

This clone has a single count. The chain has TRBV7-6 and TRBJ2-6; TRBD1 agrees at 7 bases. Trimming cost V 1 base and J 2 bases; bases outside gene matches: 2. The CDR3 runs to 16 residues. CDR1 and CDR2 (germline): SGHVS, FNYEAQ. CDR3 sequence reads: CASSLVTGTGANVLTF. The CDR3 bases are TGTGCCAGCAGCTTAGTGACAGGGACTGGGGCCAACGTCCTGACTTTC.

This clone came up a few times. The chain links TRBV5-4 to TRBJ2-2, with 7 positions matching TRBD2. The CDR3 length is 16 residues. Germline V gene lookup returns CDR1 SGHNT and CDR2 YYREEE (reference sequence). The V segment lost 3 bases and the J segment 2 bases; nucleotides outside the gene matches: 7. In DNA form, the CDR3 reads TGTGCCAGCAGCTCTACCAGCGGGGCCAACACCGGGGAGCTGTTTTTT. This gives the protein CASSSTSGANTGELFF.

V and J are TRBV2 and TRBJ1-1; D is possibly TRBD1 (5 bases). This CDR3 comprises 15 residues. The germline V gene has CDR1 SNHLY and CDR2 FYNNEI. Trimming removed 7 bases from V and 2 bases from J, with 17 bases in between. DNA for the CDR3: TGTGCCAGCAAAGGGAGGGAGACAGAAAACACTGAAGCTTTCTTT. It encodes CASKGRETENTEAFF.

The chain couples TRBV27 to TRBJ1-2; the D gene is possibly TRBD1 (5 bases). V lost 5 bases and J 1 base, leaving 14 bases between the germline ends. This CDR3 is 15 amino acids long. Germline V gene sequence: CDR1 MNHEY, CDR2 SMNVEV (reference sequence). In nucleotides, the CDR3 is TGTGCCAGCAGTCATGACAGTCATATTAACTATGGCTACACCTTC. Protein sequence: CASSHDSHINYGYTF.

A single count supports this clone. The V gene is TRBV27, the J gene TRBJ1-5; no reliable D call. This CDR3 has 13 amino acids. Germline V gene data show CDR1 as MNHEY and CDR2 as SMNVEV (reference sequence). Trimming removed 2 bases at V and 5 bases at J, with 7 bases between. This CDR3 is CASSLGYYQPQHF. DNA of the CDR3: TGTGCCAGCAGTTTAGGGTACTATCAGCCCCAGCATTTT.

The chain couples TRBV5-4 to TRBJ1-1; no clear D gene. This CDR3 comprises 13 residues. The germline CDR1 and CDR2 sequences are SGHNT and YYREEE (reference sequence). The germline V and J ends were trimmed by 0 bases and 4 bases, with 7 bases remaining between them. The CDR3 protein is CASSLGKATEAFF. DNA of the CDR3: TGTGCCAGCAGCTTGGGTAAAGCCACTGAAGCTTTCTTT.

The chain is built from TRBV6-5 and TRBJ1-2, with D uncertain. Germline CDR1 is MNHEY and CDR2 is SVGAGI. Trimming cost V 3 bases and J 5 bases, with 10 bases left between them. This CDR3 spans 13 amino acids. The CDR3 sequence: CASSYEGWYGYTF. CDR3 sequence (DNA): TGTGCCAGCAGTTATGAGGGATGGTATGGCTACACCTTC.

This chain uses TRBV6-5 with TRBJ2-1; D is unresolved. Germline V CDR1 and CDR2: MNHEY, SVGAGI. V was clipped by 10 bases and J by 0 bases, with 13 bases between them. The CDR3 contains 14 residues. This chain's CDR3 is CATLPGFSYNEQFF. In nucleotides, the CDR3 is TGTGCCACACTTCCGGGTTTCTCCTACAATGAGCAGTTCTTC.

The chain recombines TRBV19 with TRBJ1-1; D gene unclear. Germline CDR1 is LNHDA and CDR2 is SQIVND (reference sequence). Trimming pared 3 bases from V and 5 bases from J, leaving 10 bases between. This CDR3 has 13 residues. Here the CDR3 reads CASSISATTEAFF. The CDR3, as DNA: TGTGCCAGTAGTATTTCGGCCACAACTGAAGCTTTCTTT.

This rearrangement joins TRBV4-3 to TRBJ1-2; D remains ambiguous. V was trimmed by 6 bases and J by 8 bases, leaving 19 bases between them. Per germline, CDR1 LGHNA and CDR2 YSLEER. This CDR3 has 14 amino acids. The CDR3 region is CASRRERTVGGYTF. The CDR3 coding sequence is TGCGCCAGCAGGCGCGAAAGGACGGTGGGCGGCTACACCTTC.

This chain uses TRBV7-2 with TRBJ2-1; D is unclear. Germline CDR1 reads SGHTA; CDR2 reads FQGNSA. Trimming stripped 1 base from V and 7 bases from J, with 11 bases between. The CDR3 extends over 14 amino acids. The CDR3 DNA reads TGTGCCAGCAGCTTAGATCCAGAGGAGAATGAGCAGTTCTTC. Amino acids: CASSLDPEENEQFF.

This clone was counted only a few times. The same CDR3 also results from other DNA sequences found in this sample. V usage is TRBV5-1 and J usage is TRBJ2-5; D gene uncertain. The V end lost 0 bases, the J end lost 2 bases, and 2 bases lay between the germline ends. The CDR3 is 12 residues long. CDR1 is SGHRS and CDR2 is YFSETQ in the germline V gene. CDR3 in amino acids: CASSLGQETQYF. Here the CDR3 DNA reads TGCGCCAGCAGCTTGGGGCAAGAGACCCAGTACTTC.